The rows below give T cell receptor beta chains drawn from one sample of a study of persistence of HIV-infected CD4 T cells. Using immunoSEQ multiplex PCR, the repertoire was profiled, and TCRdb retains in-frame clones only, with some absent. The table shows some 37,000 clones, with 80% to 85% occurring only once. Antigens of these TCRs are unknown. The sample was cultured CD4+ T cells from PBMCs, taken from a patient who received antiretroviral therapy. These TCRs come from an adult with HIV. The donor label of this sample is uncertain. Each CDR3 is given with its conserved first and last residue. D genes are given only for firm matches. Clone sizes are given selectively: once, few, many, or a class where the clone is expanded.

>.|.|TRBJ2-7|TRBV10-2|13
TGCGCCAGCAGTAGGGAAGGGGTCGGCGAGCAGTACTTC
CASSREGVGEQYF
>.|.|TRBJ2-4|TRBV3-1/TRBV3-2|14
TGTGCCAGCAGCCAGTGGCCCTCGGGAAACATTCAGTACTTC
CASSQWPSGNIQYF
>.|TRBD1|TRBJ1-1|TRBV2|18
TGTGCCAGCAAAACCCGCCCGACCGGGACAGGGAAGATTACTGAAGCTTTCTTT
CASKTRPTGTGKITEAFF
>.|.|TRBJ1-4|TRBV30|13
TGTGCCTGGAGAGACGGGGTTAATGAAAAACTGTTTTTT
CAWRDGVNEKLFF
>.|.|TRBJ1-1|TRBV7-3|13
TGTGCCAGCAGCCGACAGATTTATGCTGAAGCTTTCTTT
CASSRQIYAEAFF
>.|TRBD2|TRBJ2-1|TRBV7-3|16
TGTGCCAGCAGCTTACATCCAGCGGGGGGGGGCAATGAGCAGTTCTTC
CASSLHPAGGGNEQFF
>.|.|TRBJ2-7|TRBV11-3|13
TGTGCCAGCAGCTTTCGACCCTCCTACGAGCAGTACTTC
CASSFRPSYEQYF
>.|.|TRBJ1-6|TRBV7-9|11
TGTGCCAGCACCGACCGAGCACCCCTCCACTTT
CASTDRAPLHF
>few|TRBD2|TRBJ2-2|TRBV5-5|15
TGTGCCAGCAGGACCGGGACTAGCGGGGCCGGGGAGCTGTTTTTT
CASRTGTSGAGELFF
>.|.|TRBJ1-5|TRBV6-5|13
TGTGCCAGACAGGGATTTTCGAATCAGCCCCAGCATTTT
CARQGFSNQPQHF
>.|TRBD1|TRBJ1-6|TRBV7-3|15
TGTGCCAGCAGCTCGACAGGGTCCTATAATTCACCCCTCCACTTT
CASSSTGSYNSPLHF
>.|.|TRBJ2-3|TRBV5-1|14
TGCGCCAGCAGCTTAGGACAGAACACAGATACGCAGTATTTT
CASSLGQNTDTQYF
>.|TRBD1|TRBJ1-1|TRBV5-4|14
TGTGCCAGCAGCCGGACAGGGTTGGACACTGAAGCTTTCTTT
CASSRTGLDTEAFF
>few|.|TRBJ1-1|TRBV6-5|14
TGTGCCAGCAGACCTTCTCTTGAAGGCACTGAAGCTTTCTTT
CASRPSLEGTEAFF
>.|.|TRBJ2-7|TRBV5-5|17
TGTGCCAGCAGCTTGGCTGGGGCAGGACAATTTTCCTACGAGCAGTACTTC
CASSLAGAGQFSYEQYF
>.|.|TRBJ2-1|TRBV28|12
TGTGCCAGCAGTTTAAGGGGTCGCGAGCAGTTCTTC
CASSLRGREQFF
>.|.|TRBJ1-3|TRBV10-1|15
TGCGCCAGCAGCGAGGGGAGTTACTCTGGAAACACCATATATTTT
CASSEGSYSGNTIYF
>.|.|TRBJ2-3|TRBV19|16
TGTGCCAGCGAAGGGACTCGGCGGGGTGGCTCAGATACGCAGTATTTT
CASEGTRRGGSDTQYF
>.|.|TRBJ1-1|TRBV2|13
TGTGCCACCCAATTTCTAGTCAACACTGAAGCTTTCTTT
CATQFLVNTEAFF
>.|.|TRBJ1-1|TRBV18|13
TGTGCCAGCTCACTATCGAGGAGGGTGGAAGCTTTCTTT
CASSLSRRVEAFF
>.|.|TRBJ1-2|TRBV4-1|12
TGCGCCAGCAGCCAAATCCGCTATGGCTACACCTTC
CASSQIRYGYTF
>.|TRBD2|TRBJ2-1|TRBV9|16
TGTGCCAGCAGCGGCGCGAGCGGGGGGCAGAACAATGAGCAGTTCTTC
CASSGASGGQNNEQFF
>.|TRBD2|TRBJ2-5|TRBV30|15
TGTGCCTGGAGTATCGCGGGGGGGAGCCAAGAGACCCAGTACTTC
CAWSIAGGSQETQYF
>.|TRBD2|TRBJ2-1|TRBV19|14
TGTGCCTCGGGGGCTAGCGGGGGGCGAGGGGAGCAGTTCTTC
CASGASGGRGEQFF
>.|TRBD1|TRBJ1-5|TRBV11-3|15
TGTGCCAGCAGCCTCGGGACAGGGGGTAACCAGCCCCAGCATTTT
CASSLGTGGNQPQHF
>.|TRBD1|TRBJ1-1|TRBV6-5|13
TGTGCCAGCAGCTACAGGGGGAACACTGAAGCTTTCTTT
CASSYRGNTEAFF
>once|.|TRBJ2-5|TRBV5-1|15
TGCGCCAGCAGCTCTTCCGGGACTCCCCAAGAGACCCAGTACTTC
CASSSSGTPQETQYF
>.|TRBD1|TRBJ1-1|TRBV6-5|15
TGTGCCAGCGCGCGAGGGAGGACAGGGGGCACTGAAGCTTTCTTT
CASARGRTGGTEAFF
>.|TRBD1|TRBJ2-4|TRBV9|15
TGTGCCAGCAGCCATACCGGGACAGGGTTGGACATTCAGTACTTC
CASSHTGTGLDIQYF